One sample yielded the 10 T cell receptor beta chains listed below, sequenced in a study of cytomegalovirus exposure and HLA in healthy donors. The PCR contained 60 Vbeta and 13 Jbeta primers. Assay: immunoSEQ multiplex PCR; the TCRdb copy retains only in-frame clones and omits some. Seen here are 95,000 to 150,000 clones, around 74% observed once, and the top ten hold 30%. Sequencing input: PBMCs. These receptors came from a man aged 55 to 69 in good health and CMV-seropositive.

This clone came up once. The chain couples TRBV7-9 to TRBJ1-2, with 7 bases identical to TRBD1. There are 15 residues in the CDR3. Trimming removed 4 bases from V and 2 bases from J; junction bases left unmatched: 7. Germline V gene sequence: CDR1 SEHNR, CDR2 FQNEAQ (reference sequence). CDR3 coding DNA: TGTGCCAGCAGCTACACACAGGGGAAAAACTATGGCTACACCTTC. Translation gives CASSYTQGKNYGYTF.

There are a few counts of this clone. J is TRBJ2-7 and V is TRBV5-1, with TRBD2 matching 8 bases. The germline V gene has CDR1 SGHRS and CDR2 YFSETQ. The V and J ends lost 4 bases and 2 bases, in that order; junction bases with no gene match: 8. CDR3 length: 15 residues. The CDR3 region is CASSRSGSQAYEQYF. The CDR3 DNA is TGCGCCAGCAGCCGGAGCGGGAGCCAAGCCTACGAGCAGTACTTC. The full variable domain, completed using reference TRBV5-1 and TRBJ2-7, is KAGVTQTPRYLIKTRGQQVTLSCSPISGHRSVSWYQQTPGQGLQFLFEYFSETQRNKGNFPGRFSGRQFSNSRSEMNVSTLELGDSALYLCASSRSGSQAYEQYFGPGTRLTVT.

The V call is TRBV29-1, the J call TRBJ2-2, with 9 positions matching TRBD1. This CDR3 comprises 19 residues. Germline values: CDR1 SQVTM, CDR2 ANQGSEA. With 1 base clipped from V and 0 bases from J, the junction kept 12 bases outside the gene matches. CDR3 residues: CSVEGLDRGALSNTGELFF. The CDR3 nucleotides read TGCAGCGTTGAAGGCCTGGACAGGGGCGCGCTCTCGAACACCGGGGAGCTGTTTTTT.

The chain uses TRBV21-1 and TRBJ2-7; the tabulated D call, TRBD1, remains unverified against the DNA. TRBV21-1 is an annotated pseudogene. The length of the CDR3 is 16 residues. The CDR3: CASSLRRLRSSYEQYF. CDR3 nucleotide sequence: TGTGCCAGCAGCCTACGCCGCCTCAGGTCCTCCTACGAGCAGTACTTC.

The gene calls are TRBV7-8 and TRBJ2-1, with 12 positions matching TRBD2. Germline CDR1 SGHVS, CDR2 FQNEAQ. Trimming cost V 9 bases and J 9 bases; bases outside gene matches: 15. The length of the CDR3 is 16 residues. The CDR3 coding sequence is TGTGCCAGTACGATTTACTCTAGCGGGGGGGCCTTTGAGCAGTTCTTC. Protein: CASTIYSSGGAFEQFF.

This clone was seen a few times. The chain joins TRBV5-1 to TRBJ2-7, with 7 nucleotides matching TRBD2. Per germline, CDR1 SGHRS and CDR2 YFSETQ. The CDR3 runs 16 residues. Trimming removed 0 bases from V and 5 bases from J; junction bases left unmatched: 11. The CDR3 spells CASSLVRGDRFDEQYF. The CDR3 nucleotides are TGCGCCAGCAGCTTGGTTCGGGGGGACCGGTTCGACGAGCAGTACTTC.

The V and J genes are TRBV27 and TRBJ1-6; D is uncertain. V was trimmed by 8 bases and J by 6 bases, leaving 20 bases between them. In germline, CDR1 is MNHEY, CDR2 SMNVEV (reference sequence). CDR3 length: 16 residues. The DNA for the CDR3 is TGTGCCAGCGGCCTCCCGCCGGGTGTCATTAATTCACCCCTCCACTTT. Residues: CASGLPPGVINSPLHF.

This chain connects TRBV6-1 to TRBJ2-1, with 11 bases that match TRBD2. Unmatched junction bases numbered 1, after V lost 6 bases and J lost 3 bases. Germline CDR1 reads MNHNS; CDR2 reads SASEGT. This CDR3 has 14 amino acids. This CDR3 is CASSTSGSYNEQFF. The CDR3 bases are TGTGCCAGCAGCACTAGCGGGAGCTACAATGAGCAGTTCTTC.

The chain recombines TRBV5-4 with TRBJ2-4, with D tentatively TRBD2 (7 bases). V was pared by 4 bases and J by 8 bases, with 13 bases between. Germline V gene data show CDR1 as SGHNT and CDR2 as YYREEE (reference sequence). There are 13 residues in the CDR3. The CDR3 bases are TGTGCCAGCAGCCCCCTGGGGGGGCACATTCAGTACTTC. It yields the protein CASSPLGGHIQYF.

This chain connects TRBV30 to TRBJ2-1; D gene unclear. The germline V gene encodes CDR1 GTSNPN and CDR2 SVGIG (reference sequence). With 2 bases removed from V and 0 bases from J, the gap between germline ends came to 5 bases. The CDR3 is made up of 13 amino acids. For the CDR3, the DNA is TGTGCCTGGAGTTATAGCTCCTACAATGAGCAGTTCTTC. Residues: CAWSYSSYNEQFF.